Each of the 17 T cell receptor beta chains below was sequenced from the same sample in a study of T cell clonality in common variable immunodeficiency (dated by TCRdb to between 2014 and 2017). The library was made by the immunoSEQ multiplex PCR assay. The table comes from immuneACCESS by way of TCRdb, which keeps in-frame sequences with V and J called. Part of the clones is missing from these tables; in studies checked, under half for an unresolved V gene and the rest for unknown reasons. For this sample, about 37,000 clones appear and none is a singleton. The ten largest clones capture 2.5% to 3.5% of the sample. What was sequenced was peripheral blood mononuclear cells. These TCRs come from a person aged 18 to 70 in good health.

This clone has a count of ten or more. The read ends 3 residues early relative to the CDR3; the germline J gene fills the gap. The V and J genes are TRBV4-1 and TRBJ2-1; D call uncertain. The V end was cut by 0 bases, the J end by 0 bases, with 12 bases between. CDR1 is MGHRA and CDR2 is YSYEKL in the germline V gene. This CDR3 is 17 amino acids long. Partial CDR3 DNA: TGCGCCAGCAGCCAAGATGGCGGTCTCCTCTCCTACAATGAG. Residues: CASSQDGGLLSYNE. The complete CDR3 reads CASSQDGGLLSYNEQFF.

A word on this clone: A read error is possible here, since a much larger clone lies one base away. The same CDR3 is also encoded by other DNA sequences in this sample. The sequenced CDR3 bases are TGTGCCAGCAGCATACGGCTACAGGGGTTCATGAACACTGAA. Translating it yields CASSIRLQGFMNTE. The whole CDR3 sequence reads CASSIRLQGFMNTEAFF. The J gene is TRBJ1-1, the V gene TRBV7-8; 7 bases map to TRBD1. Read data end 3 residues before the CDR3 end; the end is taken from the germline J gene. J was trimmed by 0 bases and V by 5 bases; bases with no gene match: 12. This CDR3 has 17 amino acids. Germline values: CDR1 SGHVS, CDR2 FQNEAQ.

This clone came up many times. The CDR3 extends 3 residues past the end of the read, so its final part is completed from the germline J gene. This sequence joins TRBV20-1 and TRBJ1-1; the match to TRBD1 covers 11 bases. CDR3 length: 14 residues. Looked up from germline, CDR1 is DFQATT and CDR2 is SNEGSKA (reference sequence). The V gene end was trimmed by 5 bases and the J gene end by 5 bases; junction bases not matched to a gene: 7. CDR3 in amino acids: CSARTGGQATEAFF. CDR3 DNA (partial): TGCAGTGCTCGGACAGGGGGCCAAGCGACTGAA.

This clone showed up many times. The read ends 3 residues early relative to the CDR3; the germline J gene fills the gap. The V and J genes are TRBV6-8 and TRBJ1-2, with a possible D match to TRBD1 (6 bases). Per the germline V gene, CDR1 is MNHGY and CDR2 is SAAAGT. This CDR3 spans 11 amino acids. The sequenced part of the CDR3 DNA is TGTAAGGACAGACCCTCCTATGGC. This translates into CKDRPSYG. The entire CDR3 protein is CKDRPSYGYTF.

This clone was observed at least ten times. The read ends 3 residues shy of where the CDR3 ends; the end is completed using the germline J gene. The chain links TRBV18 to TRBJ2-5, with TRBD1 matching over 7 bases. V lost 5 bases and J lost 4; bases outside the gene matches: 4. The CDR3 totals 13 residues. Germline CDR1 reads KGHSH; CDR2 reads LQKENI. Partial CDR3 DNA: TGTGCCAGCTCATTGACAGGGTCAGAGACC. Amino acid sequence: CASSLTGSET. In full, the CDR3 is CASSLTGSETQYF.

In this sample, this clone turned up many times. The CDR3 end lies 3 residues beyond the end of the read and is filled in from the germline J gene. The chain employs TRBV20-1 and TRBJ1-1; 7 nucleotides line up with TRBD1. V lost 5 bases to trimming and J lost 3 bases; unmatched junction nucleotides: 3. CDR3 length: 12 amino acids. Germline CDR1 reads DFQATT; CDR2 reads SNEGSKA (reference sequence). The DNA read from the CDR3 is TGCAGTGCTGGAACAGGGGACACTGAA. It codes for CSAGTGDTE. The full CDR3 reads CSAGTGDTEAFF.

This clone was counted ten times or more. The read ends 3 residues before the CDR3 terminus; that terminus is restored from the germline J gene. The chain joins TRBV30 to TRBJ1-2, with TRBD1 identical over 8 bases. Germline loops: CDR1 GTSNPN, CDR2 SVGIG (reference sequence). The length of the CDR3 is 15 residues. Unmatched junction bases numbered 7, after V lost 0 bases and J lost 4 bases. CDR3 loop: CAWSVGQVRGYGYTF. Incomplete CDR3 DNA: TGTGCCTGGAGTGTGGGACAGGTACGAGGCTATGGC.

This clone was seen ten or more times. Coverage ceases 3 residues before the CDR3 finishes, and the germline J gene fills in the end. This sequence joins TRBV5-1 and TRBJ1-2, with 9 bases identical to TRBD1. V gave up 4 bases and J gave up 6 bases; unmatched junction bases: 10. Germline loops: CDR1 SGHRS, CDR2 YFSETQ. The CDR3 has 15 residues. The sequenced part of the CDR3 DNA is TGCGCCAGCAGCCAGGATACAGGGGGCGGTAATGGC. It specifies CASSQDTGGGNG. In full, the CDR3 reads CASSQDTGGGNGYTF.

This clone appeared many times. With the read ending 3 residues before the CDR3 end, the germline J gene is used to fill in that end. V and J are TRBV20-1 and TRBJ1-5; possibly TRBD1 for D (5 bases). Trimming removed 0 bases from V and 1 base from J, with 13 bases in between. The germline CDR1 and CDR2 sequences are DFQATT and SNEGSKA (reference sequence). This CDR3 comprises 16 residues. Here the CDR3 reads CSARDQGTPSNQPQHF. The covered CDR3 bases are TGCAGTGCTAGAGATCAGGGCACACCGAGCAATCAGCCC.

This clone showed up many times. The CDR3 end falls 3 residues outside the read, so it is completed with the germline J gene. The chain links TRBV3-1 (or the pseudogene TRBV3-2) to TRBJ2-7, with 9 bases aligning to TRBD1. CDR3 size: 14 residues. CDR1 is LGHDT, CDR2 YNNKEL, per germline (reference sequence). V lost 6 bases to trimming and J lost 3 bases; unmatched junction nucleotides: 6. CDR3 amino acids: CASRRDRDHYEQYF. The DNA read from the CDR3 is TGTGCCAGCAGACGGGACAGGGACCACTACGAG.

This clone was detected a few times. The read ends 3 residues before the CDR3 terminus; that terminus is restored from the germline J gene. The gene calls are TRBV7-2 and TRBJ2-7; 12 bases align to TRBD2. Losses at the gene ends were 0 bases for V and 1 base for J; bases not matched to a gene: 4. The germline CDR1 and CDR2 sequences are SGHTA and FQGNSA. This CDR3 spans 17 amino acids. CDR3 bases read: TGTGCCAGCAGCTTAGCATGGACTAGCGGGACGTCCTACGAG. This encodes CASSLAWTSGTSYE. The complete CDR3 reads CASSLAWTSGTSYEQYF.

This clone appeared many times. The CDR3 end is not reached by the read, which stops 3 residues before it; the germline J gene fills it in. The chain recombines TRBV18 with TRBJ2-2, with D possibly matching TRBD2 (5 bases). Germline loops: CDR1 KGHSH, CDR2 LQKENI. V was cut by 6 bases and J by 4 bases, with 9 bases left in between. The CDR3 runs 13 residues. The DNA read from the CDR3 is TGTGCCAGCTCGGGAGCGGCCACCGGGGAG. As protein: CASSGAATGE. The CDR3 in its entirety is CASSGAATGELFF.

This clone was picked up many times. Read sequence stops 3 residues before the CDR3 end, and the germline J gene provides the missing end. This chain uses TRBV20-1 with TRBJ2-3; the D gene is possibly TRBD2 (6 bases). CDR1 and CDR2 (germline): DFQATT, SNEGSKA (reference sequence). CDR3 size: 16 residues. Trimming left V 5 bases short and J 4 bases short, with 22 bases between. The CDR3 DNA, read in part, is TGCAGTGCTTTACCTCCGGCGCGACTAGAGGCAGATACG. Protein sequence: CSALPPARLEADT. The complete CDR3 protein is CSALPPARLEADTQYF.

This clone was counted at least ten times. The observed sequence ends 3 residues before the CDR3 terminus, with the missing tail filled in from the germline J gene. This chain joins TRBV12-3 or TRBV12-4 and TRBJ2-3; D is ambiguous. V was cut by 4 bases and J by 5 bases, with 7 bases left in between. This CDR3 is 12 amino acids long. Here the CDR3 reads CASSSYGDTQYF. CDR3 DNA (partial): TGTGCCAGCAGTTCCTACGGAGATACG.

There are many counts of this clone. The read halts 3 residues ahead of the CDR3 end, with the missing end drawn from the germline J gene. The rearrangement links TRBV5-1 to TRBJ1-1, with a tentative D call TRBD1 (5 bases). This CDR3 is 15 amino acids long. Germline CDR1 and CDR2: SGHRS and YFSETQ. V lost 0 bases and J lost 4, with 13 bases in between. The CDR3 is CASSLAAGQGTEAFF. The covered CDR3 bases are TGCGCCAGCAGCTTGGCGGCAGGGCAAGGCACTGAA. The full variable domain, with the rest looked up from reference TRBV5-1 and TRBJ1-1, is KAGVTQTPRYLIKTRGQQVTLSCSPISGHRSVSWYQQTPGQGLQFLFEYFSETQRNKGNFPGRFSGRQFSNSRSEMNVSTLELGDSALYLCASSLAAGQGTEAFFGQGTRLTVV.

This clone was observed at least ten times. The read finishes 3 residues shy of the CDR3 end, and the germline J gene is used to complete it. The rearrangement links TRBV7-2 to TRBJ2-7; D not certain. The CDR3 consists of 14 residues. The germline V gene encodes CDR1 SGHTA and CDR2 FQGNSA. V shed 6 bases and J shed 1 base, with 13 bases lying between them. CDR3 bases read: TGTGCCAGCAGGGTGACATCCTCTTCCTACGAG. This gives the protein CASRVTSSSYE. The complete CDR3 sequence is CASRVTSSSYEQYF. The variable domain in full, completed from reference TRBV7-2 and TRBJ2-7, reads GAGVSQSPSNKVTEKGKDVELRCDPISGHTALYWYRQSLGQGLEFLIYFQGNSAPDKSGLPSDRFSAERTGGSVSTLTIQRTQQEDSAVYLCASRVTSSSYEQYFGPGTRLTVT.

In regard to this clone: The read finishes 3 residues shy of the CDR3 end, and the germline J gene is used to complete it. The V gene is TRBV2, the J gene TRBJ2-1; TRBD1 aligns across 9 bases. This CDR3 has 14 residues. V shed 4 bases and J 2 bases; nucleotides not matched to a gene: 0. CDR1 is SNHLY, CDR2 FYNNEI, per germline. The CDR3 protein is CASSGTGAYNEQFF. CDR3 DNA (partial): TGTGCCAGCAGTGGGACAGGGGCCTACAATGAG. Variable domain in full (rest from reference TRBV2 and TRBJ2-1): EPEVTQTPSHQVTQMGQEVILRCVPISNHLYFYWYRQILGQKVEFLVSFYNNEISEKSEIFDDQFSVERPDGSNFTLKIRSTKLEDSAMYFCASSGTGAYNEQFFGPGTRLTVL.